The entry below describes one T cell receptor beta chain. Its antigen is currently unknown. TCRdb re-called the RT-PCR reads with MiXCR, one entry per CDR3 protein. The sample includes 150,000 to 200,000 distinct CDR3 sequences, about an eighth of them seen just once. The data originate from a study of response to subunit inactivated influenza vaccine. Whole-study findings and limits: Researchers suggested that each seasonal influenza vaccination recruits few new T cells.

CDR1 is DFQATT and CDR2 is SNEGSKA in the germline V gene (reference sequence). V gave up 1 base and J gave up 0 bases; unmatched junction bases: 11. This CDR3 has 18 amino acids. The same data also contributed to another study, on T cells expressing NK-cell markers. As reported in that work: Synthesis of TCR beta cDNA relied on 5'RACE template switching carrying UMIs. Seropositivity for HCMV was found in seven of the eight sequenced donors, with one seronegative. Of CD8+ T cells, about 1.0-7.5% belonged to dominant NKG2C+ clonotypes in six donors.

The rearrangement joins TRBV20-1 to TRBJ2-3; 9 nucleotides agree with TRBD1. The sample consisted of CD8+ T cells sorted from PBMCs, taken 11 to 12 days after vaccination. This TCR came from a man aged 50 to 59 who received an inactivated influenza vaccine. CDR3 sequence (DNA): TGCAGTGCTAGAGCGGGGACAGGGCTCATATTGAGCACAGATACGCAGTATTTT. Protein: CSARAGTGLILSTDTQYF.